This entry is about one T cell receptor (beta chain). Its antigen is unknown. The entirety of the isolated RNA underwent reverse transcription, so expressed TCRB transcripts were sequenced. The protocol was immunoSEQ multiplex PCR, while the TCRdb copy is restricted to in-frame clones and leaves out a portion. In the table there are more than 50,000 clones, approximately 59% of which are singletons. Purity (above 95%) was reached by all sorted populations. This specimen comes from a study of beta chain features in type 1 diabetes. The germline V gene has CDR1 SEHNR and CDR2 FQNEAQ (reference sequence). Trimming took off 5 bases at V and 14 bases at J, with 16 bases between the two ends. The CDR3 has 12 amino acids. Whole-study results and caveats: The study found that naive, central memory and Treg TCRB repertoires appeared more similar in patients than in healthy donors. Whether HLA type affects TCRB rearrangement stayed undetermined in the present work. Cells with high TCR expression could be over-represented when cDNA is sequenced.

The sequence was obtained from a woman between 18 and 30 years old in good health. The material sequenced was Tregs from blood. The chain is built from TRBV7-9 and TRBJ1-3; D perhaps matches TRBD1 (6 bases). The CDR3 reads CASSQEDSILYF. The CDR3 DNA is TGTGCCAGCAGCCAAGAGGACAGCATTCTATATTTT.